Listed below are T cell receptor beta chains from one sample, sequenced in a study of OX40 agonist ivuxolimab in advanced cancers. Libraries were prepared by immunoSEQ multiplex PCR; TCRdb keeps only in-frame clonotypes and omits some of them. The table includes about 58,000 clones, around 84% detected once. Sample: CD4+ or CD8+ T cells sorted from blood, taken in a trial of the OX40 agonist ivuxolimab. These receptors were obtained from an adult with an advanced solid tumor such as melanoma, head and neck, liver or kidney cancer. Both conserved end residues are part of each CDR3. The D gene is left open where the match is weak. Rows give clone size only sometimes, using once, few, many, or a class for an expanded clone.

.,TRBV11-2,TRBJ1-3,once,TGTGCCAGCAGCACGGACTACTCTGGAAACACCATATATTTT,CASSTDYSGNTIYF
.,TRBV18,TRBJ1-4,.,TGTGCCAGCTCACGGTCGGGGCTAATTGAAAAACTGTTTTTT,CASSRSGLIEKLFF
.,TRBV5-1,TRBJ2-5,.,TGCGCCAGCAGCTTGGGATGGGGGGTCCAAGAGACCCAGTACTTC,CASSLGWGVQETQYF
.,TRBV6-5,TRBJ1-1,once,TGTGCCAGCAGGCCGTCGGGAAGGCCTGAAGCTTTCTTT,CASRPSGRPEAFF
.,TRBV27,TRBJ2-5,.,TGTGCCAGCAGTTTTTACGGTCCGGAGACCCAGTACTTC,CASSFYGPETQYF
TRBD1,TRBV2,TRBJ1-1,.,TGTGCCAGCAGACCAACGACAGGGGTTAACACTGAAGCTTTCTTT,CASRPTTGVNTEAFF
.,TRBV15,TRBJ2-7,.,TGTGCCACCAGCAGACGAGGGGGTACGAACGAGCAGTACTTC,CATSRRGGTNEQYF
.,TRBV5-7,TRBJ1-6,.,TGTGCCAGCAGCTTGGGACCAGGGGTCCATTCACCCCTCCACTTT,CASSLGPGVHSPLHF
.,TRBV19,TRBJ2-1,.,TGTGCCAGTAGTCCCTTACCAAGGTCGATCAATGAGCAGTTCTTC,CASSPLPRSINEQFF
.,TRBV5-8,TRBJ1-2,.,TGTGCCAGCAGCCGGGACCAAATGAGCTACACCTTC,CASSRDQMSYTF
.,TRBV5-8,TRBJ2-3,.,TGTGCCAGCAATCCGGGACATAGTAATTCAGATACGCAGTATTTT,CASNPGHSNSDTQYF
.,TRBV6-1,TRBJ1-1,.,TGTGCCAGCAGGACAGACTTTAACACTGAAGCTTTCTTT,CASRTDFNTEAFF
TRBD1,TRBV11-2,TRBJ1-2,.,TGTGCCAGCAGCTTAGTCGACAGGGGCTATGGCTACACCTTC,CASSLVDRGYGYTF
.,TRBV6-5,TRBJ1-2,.,TGTGCCAGCAGTTACGGGCGGGGAGGCTATGGCTACACCTTC,CASSYGRGGYGYTF
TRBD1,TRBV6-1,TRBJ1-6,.,TGTGCCAGCAGGATCACAGGGGTAGACAATTCACCCCTCCACTTT,CASRITGVDNSPLHF
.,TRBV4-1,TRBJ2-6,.,TGCGCCAGCAGCCAAGATACGGCCAGGGGCTCTGGGGCCAACGTCCTGACTTTC,CASSQDTARGSGANVLTF
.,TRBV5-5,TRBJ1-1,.,TGTGCCAGCAGCTTGCAGGGAATGAACACTGAAGCTTTCTTT,CASSLQGMNTEAFF
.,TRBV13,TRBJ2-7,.,TGTGCAAGCAAGAATTCGAGGGAGCAGTACTTC,CASKNSREQYF
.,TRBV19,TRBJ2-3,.,TGTGCCAGTAGTGAGCAGACAGATACGCAGTATTTT,CASSEQTDTQYF
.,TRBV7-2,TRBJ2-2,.,TGTGCCAGCAGCCTCGTGGGGAGGACCGGGGAGCTGTTTTTT,CASSLVGRTGELFF
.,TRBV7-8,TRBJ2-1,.,TGTGCCAGCAGCTTAAGGGGTTCCTACAATGAGCAGTTCTTC,CASSLRGSYNEQFF
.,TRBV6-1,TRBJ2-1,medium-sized,TGTGCCAGCAGTGAAGCGCGGATAGACCCCAATGAGCAGTTCTTC,CASSEARIDPNEQFF